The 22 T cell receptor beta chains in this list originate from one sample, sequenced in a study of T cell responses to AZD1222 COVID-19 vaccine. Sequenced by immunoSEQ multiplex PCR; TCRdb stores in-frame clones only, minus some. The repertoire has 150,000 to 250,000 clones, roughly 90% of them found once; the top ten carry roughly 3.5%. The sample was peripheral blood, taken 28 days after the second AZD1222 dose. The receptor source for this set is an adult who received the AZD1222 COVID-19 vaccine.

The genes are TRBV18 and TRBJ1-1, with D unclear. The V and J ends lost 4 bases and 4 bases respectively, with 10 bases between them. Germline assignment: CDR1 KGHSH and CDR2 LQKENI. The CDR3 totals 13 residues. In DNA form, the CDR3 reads TGTGCCAGCTCACTCGACACGGTCACTGAAGCTTTCTTT. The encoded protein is CASSLDTVTEAFF.

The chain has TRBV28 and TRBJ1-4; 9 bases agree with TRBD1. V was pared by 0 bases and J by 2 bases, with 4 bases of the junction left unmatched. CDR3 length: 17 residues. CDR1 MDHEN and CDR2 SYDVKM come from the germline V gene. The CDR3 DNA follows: TGTGCCAGCAGTTTATGGGGACAGGGTTCGACTAATGAAAAACTGTTTTTT. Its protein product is CASSLWGQGSTNEKLFF.

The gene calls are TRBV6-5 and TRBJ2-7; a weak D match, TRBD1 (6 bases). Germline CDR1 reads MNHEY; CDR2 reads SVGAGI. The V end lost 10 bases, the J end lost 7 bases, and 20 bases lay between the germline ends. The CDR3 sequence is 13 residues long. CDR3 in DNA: TGTGCCACCCACGCACAGGGAGTGGGTGAGCAGTACTTC. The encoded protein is CATHAQGVGEQYF.

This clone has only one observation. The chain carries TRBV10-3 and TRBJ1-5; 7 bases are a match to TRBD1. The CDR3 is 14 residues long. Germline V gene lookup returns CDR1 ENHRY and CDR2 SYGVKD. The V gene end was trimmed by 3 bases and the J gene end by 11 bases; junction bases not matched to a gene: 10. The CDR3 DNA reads TGTGCCATCAGTGAAACACAGGGGTCCCTGGCCCAGCATTTT. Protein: CAISETQGSLAQHF.

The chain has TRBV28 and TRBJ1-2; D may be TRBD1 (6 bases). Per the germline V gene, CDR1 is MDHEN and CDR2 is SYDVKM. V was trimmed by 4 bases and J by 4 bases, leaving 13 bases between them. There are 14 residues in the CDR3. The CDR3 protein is CASSSGSGAYGYTF. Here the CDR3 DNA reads TGTGCCAGCAGTTCAGGGTCGGGGGCCTATGGCTACACCTTC.

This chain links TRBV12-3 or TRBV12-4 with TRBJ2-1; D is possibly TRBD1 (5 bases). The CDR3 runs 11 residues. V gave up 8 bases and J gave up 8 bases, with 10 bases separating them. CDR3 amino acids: CASLKGDEQFF. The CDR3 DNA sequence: TGTGCCAGCCTAAAAGGGGATGAGCAGTTCTTC.

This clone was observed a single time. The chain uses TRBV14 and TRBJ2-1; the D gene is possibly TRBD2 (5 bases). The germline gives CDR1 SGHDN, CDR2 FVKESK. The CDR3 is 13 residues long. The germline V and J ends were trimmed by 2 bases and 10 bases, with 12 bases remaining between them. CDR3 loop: CASSQRGPREQFF. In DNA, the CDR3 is TGTGCCAGCAGCCAACGCGGGCCGCGAGAGCAGTTCTTC.

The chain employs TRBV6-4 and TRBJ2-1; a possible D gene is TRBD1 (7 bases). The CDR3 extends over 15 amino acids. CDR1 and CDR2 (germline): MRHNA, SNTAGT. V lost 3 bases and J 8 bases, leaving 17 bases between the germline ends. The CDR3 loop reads CASSERQGGFDEQFF. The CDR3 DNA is TGTGCCAGCAGTGAGCGCCAGGGGGGTTTCGATGAGCAGTTCTTC.

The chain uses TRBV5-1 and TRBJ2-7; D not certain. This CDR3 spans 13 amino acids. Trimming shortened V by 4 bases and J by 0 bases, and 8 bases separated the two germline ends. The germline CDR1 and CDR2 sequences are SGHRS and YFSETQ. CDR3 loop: CASSVLSSYEQYF. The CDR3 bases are TGCGCCAGCAGCGTTCTGAGCTCCTACGAGCAGTACTTC.

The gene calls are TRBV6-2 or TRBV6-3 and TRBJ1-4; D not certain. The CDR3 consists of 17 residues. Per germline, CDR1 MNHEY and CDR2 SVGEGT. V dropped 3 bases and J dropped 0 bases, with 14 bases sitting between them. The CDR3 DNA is TGTGCCAGCAGTTATTCCTTTAGGAGGGCAACTAATGAAAAACTGTTTTTT. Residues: CASSYSFRRATNEKLFF.

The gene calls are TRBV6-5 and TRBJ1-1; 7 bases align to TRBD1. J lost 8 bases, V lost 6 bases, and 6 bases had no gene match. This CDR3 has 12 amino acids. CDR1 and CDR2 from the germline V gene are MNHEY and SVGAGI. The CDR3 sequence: CASRVRGTEAFF. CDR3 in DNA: TGTGCCAGCAGGGTCAGGGGGACAGAAGCTTTCTTT.

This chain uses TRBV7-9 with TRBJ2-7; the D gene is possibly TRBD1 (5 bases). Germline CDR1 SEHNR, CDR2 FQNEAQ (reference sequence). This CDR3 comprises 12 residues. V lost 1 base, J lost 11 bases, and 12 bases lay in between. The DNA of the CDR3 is TGTGCCAGCAGCTTAGGGGCCCCACAGGAGTACTTC. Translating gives CASSLGAPQEYF.

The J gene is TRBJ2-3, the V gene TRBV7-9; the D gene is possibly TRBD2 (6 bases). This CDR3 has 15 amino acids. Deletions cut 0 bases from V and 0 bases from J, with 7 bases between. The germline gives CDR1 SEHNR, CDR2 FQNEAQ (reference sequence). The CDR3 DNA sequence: TGTGCCAGCAGCTTAGCAGCGGGTAGCACAGATACGCAGTATTTT. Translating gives CASSLAAGSTDTQYF. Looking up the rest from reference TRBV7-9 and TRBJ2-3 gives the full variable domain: DTGVSQNPRHKITKRGQNVTFRCDPISEHNRLYWYRQTLGQGPEFLTYFQNEAQLEKSRLLSDRFSAERPKGSFSTLEIQRTEQGDSAMYLCASSLAAGSTDTQYFGPGTRLTVL.

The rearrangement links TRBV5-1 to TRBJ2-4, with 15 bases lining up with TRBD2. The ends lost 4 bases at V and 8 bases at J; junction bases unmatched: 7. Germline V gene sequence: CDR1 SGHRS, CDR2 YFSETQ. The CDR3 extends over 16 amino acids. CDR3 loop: CASSAGLAGGQHIQYF. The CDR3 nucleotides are TGCGCCAGCAGCGCTGGACTAGCGGGAGGGCAGCACATTCAGTACTTC.

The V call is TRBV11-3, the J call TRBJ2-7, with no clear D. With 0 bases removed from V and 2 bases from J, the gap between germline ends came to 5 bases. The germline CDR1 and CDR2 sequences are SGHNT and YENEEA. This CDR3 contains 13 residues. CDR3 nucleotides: TGTGCCAGCAGCTTAGAAGCTGCCTACGAGCAGTACTTC. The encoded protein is CASSLEAAYEQYF.

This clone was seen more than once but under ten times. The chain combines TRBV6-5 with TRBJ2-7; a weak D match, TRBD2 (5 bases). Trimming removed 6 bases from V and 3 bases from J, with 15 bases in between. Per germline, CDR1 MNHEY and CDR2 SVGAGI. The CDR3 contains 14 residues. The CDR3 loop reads CASRTTSGLYEQYF. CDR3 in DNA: TGTGCCAGCAGAACGACCAGCGGACTCTACGAGCAGTACTTC.

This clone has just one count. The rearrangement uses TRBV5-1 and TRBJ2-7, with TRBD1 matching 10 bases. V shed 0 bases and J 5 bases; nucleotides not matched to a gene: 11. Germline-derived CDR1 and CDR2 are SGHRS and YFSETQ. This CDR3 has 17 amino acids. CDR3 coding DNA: TGCGCCAGCAGCTTGGGCCACCGGGACAGGGGATATCACGAGCAGTACTTC. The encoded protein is CASSLGHRDRGYHEQYF.

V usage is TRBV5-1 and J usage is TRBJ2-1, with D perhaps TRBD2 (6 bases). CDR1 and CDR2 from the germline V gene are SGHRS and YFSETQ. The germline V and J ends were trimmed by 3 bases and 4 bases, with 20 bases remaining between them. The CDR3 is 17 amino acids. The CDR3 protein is CASSSNGLRVNYNEQFF. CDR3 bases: TGCGCCAGCAGCTCAAATGGACTAAGGGTCAATTACAATGAGCAGTTCTTC.

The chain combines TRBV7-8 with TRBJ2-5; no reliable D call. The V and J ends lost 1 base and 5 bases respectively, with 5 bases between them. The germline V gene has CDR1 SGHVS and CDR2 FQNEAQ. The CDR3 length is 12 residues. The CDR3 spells CASSLEWETQYF. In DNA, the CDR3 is TGTGCCAGCAGCTTAGAGTGGGAGACCCAGTACTTC.

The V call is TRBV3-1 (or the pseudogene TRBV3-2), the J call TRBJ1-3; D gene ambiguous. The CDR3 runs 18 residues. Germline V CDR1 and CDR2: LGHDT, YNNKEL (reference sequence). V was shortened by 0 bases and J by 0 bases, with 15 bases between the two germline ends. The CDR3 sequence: CASSQDLRRSFSGNTIYF. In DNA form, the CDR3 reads TGTGCCAGCAGCCAAGATTTGAGACGTTCCTTCTCTGGAAACACCATATATTTT.

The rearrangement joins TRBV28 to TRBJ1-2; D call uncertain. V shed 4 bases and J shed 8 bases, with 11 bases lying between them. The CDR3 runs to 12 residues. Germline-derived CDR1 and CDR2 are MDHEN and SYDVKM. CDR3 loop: CASSSTLRGYTF. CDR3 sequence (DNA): TGTGCCAGCAGTTCCACCCTGCGGGGCTACACCTTC.

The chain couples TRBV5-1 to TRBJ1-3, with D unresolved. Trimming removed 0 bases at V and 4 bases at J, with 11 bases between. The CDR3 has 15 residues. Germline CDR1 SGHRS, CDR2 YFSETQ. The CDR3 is CASSLVEGRGNTIYF. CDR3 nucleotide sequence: TGCGCCAGCAGCTTGGTTGAAGGGCGGGGAAACACCATATATTTT.